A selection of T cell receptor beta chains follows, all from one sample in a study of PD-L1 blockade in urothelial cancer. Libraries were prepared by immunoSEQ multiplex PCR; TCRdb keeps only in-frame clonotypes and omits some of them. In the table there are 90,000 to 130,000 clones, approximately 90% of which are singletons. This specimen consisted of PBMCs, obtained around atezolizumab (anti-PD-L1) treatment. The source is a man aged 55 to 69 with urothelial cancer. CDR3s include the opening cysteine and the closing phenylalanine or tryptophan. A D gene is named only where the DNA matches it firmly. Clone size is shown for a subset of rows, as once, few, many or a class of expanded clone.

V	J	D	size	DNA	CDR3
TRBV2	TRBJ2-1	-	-	TGTGCCAGCCACATTCGGGCGGGATCCTACAATGAGCAGTTCTTC	CASHIRAGSYNEQFF
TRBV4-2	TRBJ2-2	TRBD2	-	TGTGCCAGCAGCCAACTTAGCGGGAGTTTCGCCGGGGAGCTGTTTTTT	CASSQLSGSFAGELFF
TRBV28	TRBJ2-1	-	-	TGTGCCAGCAGTCGGGACTGGGGATCGTGGCAGTTCTTC	CASSRDWGSWQFF
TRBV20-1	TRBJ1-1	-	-	TGCAGCGGCAAAAAGGGGACAGAAGCTTTCTTT	CSGKKGTEAFF
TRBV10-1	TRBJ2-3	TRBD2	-	TGCGCCAGCAGTAGAGGACTAGCGGGAGGGACAGATACGCAGTATTTT	CASSRGLAGGTDTQYF
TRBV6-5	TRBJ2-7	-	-	TGTGCCAGCAGTTCAAGGGAGCGAGAGCAGTACTTC	CASSSREREQYF
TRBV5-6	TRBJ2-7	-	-	TGTGCCAGCAGCTTCGGACTTATATACGAGCAGTACTTC	CASSFGLIYEQYF
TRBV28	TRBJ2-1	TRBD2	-	TGTGCCAGCAGCCGAACCGGGACTAGCGGGAGGGCCGGGTTCAATGAGCAGTTCTTC	CASSRTGTSGRAGFNEQFF
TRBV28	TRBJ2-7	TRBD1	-	TGTGCCAGCAGACCGACAGGGACCTACGAGCAGTACTTC	CASRPTGTYEQYF
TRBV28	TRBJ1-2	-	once	TGTGCCAGTAGTTTGGGGCAAAACTATGGCTACACCTTC	CASSLGQNYGYTF
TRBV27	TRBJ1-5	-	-	TGTGCCAGCAGTCCGTGGACCGGAGGCGGCAATCAGCCCCAGCATTTT	CASSPWTGGGNQPQHF